This T cell receptor beta chain was obtained from a study of graft-versus-host responses after intestinal transplantation. At the level of the study: All of the recipients had induction that used anti-thymocyte globulin, then tacrolimus and steroids for 2 to 3 years. Regarding the study as a whole: Early HvG declines after transplant were associated with peak circulating GvH clone levels. Some GvH clones appeared in ileal mucosa or blood before recipient bone marrow.

CDR1 and CDR2 from the germline V gene are SGHAT and FQNNGV. The CDR3 has 15 residues. Trimming pared 0 bases from V and 0 bases from J, leaving 7 bases between. The protocol was immunoSEQ multiplex PCR, while the TCRdb copy is restricted to in-frame clones and leaves out a portion. The profile shows about 64,000 clones, 85% to 95% of them singletons. On this clone itself: No antigen is known for it.

The chain joins TRBV11-2 to TRBJ2-3; maybe TRBD2 (5 bases). Sequenced here: unstimulated CD8+ T cells sorted from spleen or lymph node cells, sampled before transplant. The receptor's source is a human donor who was the organ donor for an intestinal transplant. CDR3 sequence: CASSLDRDSTDTQYF. CDR3 in DNA: TGTGCCAGCAGCTTAGATCGGGATAGCACAGATACGCAGTATTTT.